Each of the 15 T cell receptor beta chains below was sequenced from the same sample in a study of blood T cells in healthy people across ages. Combining a sample-barcoded 5' primer with a J-beta primer mix, a second PCR ran for roughly 7 to 11 cycles. TCRdb re-called the 5' RACE reads through MiXCR, storing one row per CDR3 protein. The sample lists some 920,000 distinct CDR3 sequences, just over 50% occurring once. The sequenced sample consisted of blood. These TCRs come from an older woman in good health.

As DNA, the CDR3 is TGCAGTGCTAGATGGACTAGCGGAAAGCCTACCCACGAGCAGTACTTC. Its protein product is CSARWTSGKPTHEQYF. The genes are TRBV20-1 and TRBJ2-7; TRBD2 matches at 10 bases. The CDR3 is 16 residues long. Germline values: CDR1 DFQATT, CDR2 SNEGSKA (reference sequence). The V and J ends lost 2 bases and 5 bases, in that order; junction bases with no gene match: 12.

This clonotype appeared many times. The rearrangement uses TRBV25-1 and TRBJ2-7; D remains ambiguous. CDR3 size: 12 residues. The germline V and J ends were trimmed by 2 bases and 3 bases, with 5 bases remaining between them. The germline gives CDR1 MGHDK, CDR2 SYGVNS. The CDR3 here is CASSETGYEQYF. DNA of the CDR3: TGTGCCAGCAGTGAAACGGGCTACGAGCAGTACTTC.

This clonotype has just a few counts. The chain links TRBV29-1 to TRBJ2-1; unclear D gene. V gave up 1 base and J gave up 4 bases, with 11 bases separating them. This CDR3 comprises 14 residues. From germline, CDR1 is SQVTM and CDR2 ANQGSEA. The DNA of the CDR3 is TGCAGCGTTGAAGGGCGAGTCCGGTACAATGAGCAGTTCTTC. Translating it yields CSVEGRVRYNEQFF.

This chain uses TRBV6-1 with TRBJ1-4; D gene ambiguous. V lost 10 bases, J lost 8 bases, and 14 bases lay in between. The germline V gene encodes CDR1 MNHNS and CDR2 SASEGT. The CDR3 length is 12 residues. CDR3 in amino acids: CATKLVYEKLFF. The CDR3 DNA reads TGTGCCACCAAGCTAGTTTACGAAAAACTGTTTTTT.

This clonotype was seen more than once but under ten times. The V call is TRBV4-2, the J call TRBJ2-5; D not resolved. Germline-derived CDR1 and CDR2 are LGHNA and YNFKEQ. This CDR3 has 15 residues. Trimming stripped 1 base from V and 4 bases from J, with 13 bases between. The CDR3 bases are TGTGCCAGCAGCCAAGGGACCAGTTCTGGAGAGACCCAGTACTTC. It translates to CASSQGTSSGETQYF.

The chain uses TRBV5-6 and TRBJ2-1; TRBD1 aligns across 7 bases. CDR1 SGHDT and CDR2 YYEEEE come from the germline V gene. The CDR3 loop spans 15 amino acids. With 6 bases clipped from V and 7 bases from J, the junction kept 13 bases outside the gene matches. The CDR3 DNA sequence: TGTGCCAGCAACAAAGTACGGGACAGCTCAAATGAGCAGTTCTTC. It specifies CASNKVRDSSNEQFF.

V usage is TRBV5-1 and J usage is TRBJ2-2; D call uncertain. The germline V gene encodes CDR1 SGHRS and CDR2 YFSETQ. This CDR3 has 13 amino acids. V lost 4 bases to trimming and J lost 5 bases, with 9 bases between them. The CDR3: CASSSTVTGELFF. Written as DNA, the CDR3 is TGCGCCAGCAGCAGTACAGTGACCGGGGAGCTGTTTTTT.

Worth noting for this clonotype: Compared with germline, one end of the junction differs, possibly owing to a read error. The genes are TRBV6-5 and TRBJ1-2; 9 nucleotides match TRBD1. The germline V gene encodes CDR1 MNHEY and CDR2 SVGAGI. This CDR3 region has 14 residues. The CDR3, as DNA: TGTGCCAGTAGTTATGGACAGGGGATCTATGGCTACACCTTC. It yields the protein CASSYGQGIYGYTF.

The chain is built from TRBV20-1 and TRBJ1-2; 8 bases align to TRBD1. The junction had 2 bases not matched to a gene; V was cut back by 2 bases and J by 3 bases. The CDR3 totals 13 residues. CDR1 and CDR2 from the germline V gene are DFQATT and SNEGSKA (reference sequence). CDR3 in amino acids: CSARRTGHYGYTF. CDR3 bases: TGCAGTGCTAGACGGACAGGGCACTATGGCTACACCTTC.

The V gene is TRBV7-3, the J gene TRBJ2-5; 8 positions match TRBD2. V shed 5 bases, J shed 4 bases, and the junction held 9 bases outside the gene matches. The CDR3 runs 15 residues. In germline, CDR1 is SGHTA, CDR2 FQGTGA. As DNA, the CDR3 is TGTGCCAGCAGCCCGCGAGCGGGAGAGAGAGAGACCCAGTACTTC. It encodes CASSPRAGERETQYF. Combining the CDR3 with reference TRBV7-3 and TRBJ2-5 gives the whole variable domain GAGVSQTPSNKVTEKGKYVELRCDPISGHTALYWYRQSLGQGPEFLIYFQGTGAADDSGLPNDRFFAVRPEGSVSTLKIQRTERGDSAVYLCASSPRAGERETQYFGPGTRLLVL.

This chain joins TRBV28 and TRBJ2-7, with 13 bases aligning to TRBD2. The assigned J gene may be wrong: the sequence end matches TRBJ2-1 better. This CDR3 region has 15 residues. Looked up from germline, CDR1 is MDHEN and CDR2 is SYDVKM. DNA of the CDR3: TGTGCCAGCACGGGACTAGCGGGATTGGTGAATGAGCAGTTCTTC. Translated, it gives CASTGLAGLVNEQFF.

The J gene is TRBJ2-7, the V gene TRBV30; D unclear. This CDR3 has 14 amino acids. Germline V gives CDR1 GTSNPN, CDR2 SVGIG (reference sequence). Trimming took off 3 bases at V and 2 bases at J, with 14 bases between the two ends. CDR3 nucleotide sequence: TGTGCCTGGAGCTTCTTGCTGAAACCCTACGAGCAGTACTTC. Protein product: CAWSFLLKPYEQYF.

The sample holds a few counts of this clonotype. This sequence joins TRBV2 and TRBJ2-5, with D tentatively TRBD2 (5 bases). The CDR3 is made up of 11 amino acids. Germline-derived CDR1 and CDR2 are SNHLY and FYNNEI. The CDR3 spells CGSGFQETQYF. In DNA, the CDR3 is TGTGGGAGCGGATTCCAAGAGACCCAGTACTTC.

V and J are TRBV4-3 and TRBJ1-4; 9 bases are shared with TRBD1. The CDR3 is 16 amino acids. V was clipped by 0 bases and J by 5 bases; unmatched bases: 4. Germline CDR1 and CDR2: LGHNA and YSLEER. The CDR3 nucleotides are TGCGCCAGCAGCCAAGATAGTGGGACAGGGAATGAAAAACTGTTTTTT. Its protein product is CASSQDSGTGNEKLFF.

This sequence joins TRBV14 and TRBJ2-4; D tentatively fits TRBD1 or TRBD2 (5 bases each). Gene TRBJ2-7 matches the end of the DNA better, so the J call may be wrong. The CDR3 extends over 15 amino acids. Per germline, CDR1 SGHDN and CDR2 FVKESK. The CDR3 loop is CASSQASWGSYEQYF. As DNA, the CDR3 is TGTGCCAGCAGCCAAGCTAGCTGGGGGTCCTACGAGCAGTACTTC.